This T cell receptor beta chain was captured by sequencing in a study of blood T cell repertoires in COVID-19. Study at large: The origin of the acute and convalescent COVID-19 samples was the United States, Italy and Spain. PBMCs, B-cell-depleted T cells, or T cells provided the cDNA or gDNA that made up the material.

How the authors handled the data: Amplified reference gene primers provided the basis for estimating nucleated cell counts. Here immunoSEQ multiplex PCR was the method, and the copy in TCRdb shows in-frame clones only, minus some. D and trimming come from the DNA, and the V and J calls and clone size come from that table. Seen here are about 36,000 clones, roughly 80% observed once, and the top ten hold roughly 2%. About this clone: Compared with germline, one end of the junction differs, possibly owing to a read error.

The clonotype comes from a man in his fifties or sixties with active COVID-19. The material sequenced was peripheral blood.

The CDR3 sequence: CASSGQVTSNSPPHF. DNA of the CDR3: TGTGCCAGTAGCGGACAGGTGACGAGTAATTCACCCCCCCACTTT. This sequence joins TRBV19 and TRBJ1-6, with 7 bases aligning to TRBD1. Germline CDR1 LNHDA, CDR2 SQIVND (reference sequence). The CDR3 length is 15 residues.